These 30 T cell receptor beta chains were all obtained from the same sample, sequenced in a study of blood T cell repertoires in COVID-19. Method: immunoSEQ multiplex PCR; TCRdb's copy keeps in-frame clones and lacks some. The sample holds 250,000 to 350,000 clones, approximately 89% seen once. Sequencing used peripheral blood. These receptors were taken from a woman aged 45-65 years who had recovered from COVID-19.

J is TRBJ2-7 and V is TRBV19, with TRBD1 matching over 7 bases. Per germline, CDR1 LNHDA and CDR2 SQIVND (reference sequence). The CDR3 loop spans 14 amino acids. Trimming took 2 bases from V and 2 from J; bases not matched to a gene: 3. DNA of the CDR3: TGTGCCAGTAGTATAAGTGGGACAGCCTACGAGCAGTACTTC. Protein: CASSISGTAYEQYF.

This clone was seen many times. The chain joins TRBV7-3 to TRBJ1-1, with 9 nucleotides matching TRBD1. This CDR3 region has 14 residues. V lost 6 bases, J lost 1 base, and 3 bases stayed unmatched. Germline assignment: CDR1 SGHTA and CDR2 FQGTGA. CDR3 sequence reads: CASSRQGGNTEAFF. In DNA form, the CDR3 reads TGTGCCAGCAGTCGACAGGGGGGGAACACTGAAGCTTTCTTT.

This chain joins TRBV19 and TRBJ1-2, with D unresolved. CDR1 and CDR2 from the germline V gene are LNHDA and SQIVND (reference sequence). This CDR3 spans 12 amino acids. Trimming shortened V by 4 bases and J by 4 bases, and 7 bases separated the two germline ends. The CDR3 reads CASSTPVYGYTF. For the CDR3, the DNA is TGTGCCAGTAGTACGCCGGTCTATGGCTACACCTTC.

The gene calls are TRBV15 and TRBJ1-2, with D possibly being TRBD1 (6 bases). This CDR3 has 15 amino acids. V lost 4 bases and J lost 2, with 14 bases in between. Germline V CDR1 and CDR2: LNHNV, YYDKDF (reference sequence). The CDR3 region is CATSKNREGNYGYTF. The CDR3 nucleotides are TGTGCCACCAGCAAGAACAGGGAGGGGAACTATGGCTACACCTTC.

The chain links TRBV21-1 to TRBJ2-7; the table's D call of TRBD2 was not tested on the DNA. TRBV21-1 is noted as a pseudogene. The CDR3 has 12 residues. CDR3 coding DNA: TGTGCCAGCTCTCCTAGCAGCTACGAGCAGTACTTC. Protein: CASSPSSYEQYF.

The chain uses TRBV6-1 and TRBJ1-3; D possibly corresponds to TRBD1 (6 bases). Germline lookup yields CDR1 MNHNS and CDR2 SASEGT. There are 15 residues in the CDR3. Trimming shortened V by 3 bases and J by 1 base, and 10 bases separated the two germline ends. The CDR3 coding sequence is TGTGCCAGCAGTGAGAGTCAGGGGTCTGGAAACACCATATATTTT. Amino acids: CASSESQGSGNTIYF.

The J gene is TRBJ2-5, the V gene TRBV11-2; D is unclear. Looked up from germline, CDR1 is SGHAT and CDR2 is FQNNGV. This CDR3 has 10 residues. V lost 5 bases to trimming and J lost 5 bases, with 3 bases between them. CDR3 sequence reads: CASSHETQYF. CDR3 in DNA: TGTGCCAGCAGCCATGAGACCCAGTACTTC.

This rearrangement joins TRBV11-3 to TRBJ1-2, with TRBD1 as a possible D gene (6 bases). V lost 5 bases, J lost 4 bases, and 14 bases lay in between. Germline V lookup: CDR1 SGHNT, CDR2 YENEEA. CDR3 length: 14 amino acids. CDR3 sequence (DNA): TGTGCCAGCAGCCACTGGGGGCATTGCTATGGCTACACCTTC. It specifies CASSHWGHCYGYTF. Full variable domain (outside the CDR3, taken from reference TRBV11-3 and TRBJ1-2): EAGVVQSPRYKIIEKKQPVAFWCNPISGHNTLYWYLQNLGQGPELLIRYENEEAVDDSQLPKDRFSAERLKGVDSTLKIQPAELGDSAVYLCASSHWGHCYGYTFGSGTRLTVV.

This clone was seen a handful of times. The CDR3 DNA follows: TGTGCCATCAGTGACCAACAAGCTGGGCTGTTCTTC. It is translated as CAISDQQAGLFF. The chain recombines TRBV10-3 with TRBJ2-1, with D unclear. Per germline, CDR1 ENHRY and CDR2 SYGVKD. The V end was cut by 3 bases, the J end by 15 bases, with 15 bases between. The CDR3 runs to 12 residues.

This clone was counted only a few times. The chain couples TRBV3-1 (or the pseudogene TRBV3-2) to TRBJ1-2; D possibly corresponds to TRBD1 (5 bases). The length of the CDR3 is 15 residues. Germline values: CDR1 LGHDT, CDR2 YNNKEL (reference sequence). The germline V and J ends were trimmed by 2 bases and 5 bases, with 15 bases remaining between them. CDR3 nucleotide sequence: TGTGCCAGCAGCCAACCCGGTCCAAAGGGGTATGGCTACACCTTC. Translated: CASSQPGPKGYGYTF.

The rearrangement joins TRBV5-6 to TRBJ1-2; D gene uncertain. V lost 0 bases and J lost 6, with 3 bases in between. The CDR3 is 11 amino acids. The V gene's germline CDR1 is SGHDT and CDR2 YYEEEE. In DNA form, the CDR3 reads TGTGCCAGCAGCTTGGAGCATGGCTACACCTTC. This encodes CASSLEHGYTF.

This sequence joins TRBV7-2 and TRBJ2-6; D gene unclear. This CDR3 comprises 17 residues. Looked up from germline, CDR1 is SGHTA and CDR2 is FQGNSA. Deletions cut 5 bases from V and 0 bases from J, with 14 bases between. The CDR3 DNA sequence: TGTGCCAGCAGCCTCCATCCAGATTTCTCTGGGGCCAACGTCCTGACTTTC. It is translated as CASSLHPDFSGANVLTF.

The table lists this clone with a few counts. The chain has TRBV30 and TRBJ1-5; 9 bases match TRBD1. V lost 5 bases and J lost 4; bases outside the gene matches: 0. Germline values: CDR1 GTSNPN, CDR2 SVGIG (reference sequence). The CDR3 has 12 amino acids. Written as DNA, the CDR3 is TGTGCCTGGGGACAGGGGAATCAGCCCCAGCATTTT. Encoded protein: CAWGQGNQPQHF.

The rearrangement links TRBV5-1 to TRBJ2-1; D perhaps matches TRBD1 (6 bases). The CDR3 consists of 15 residues. CDR1 is SGHRS and CDR2 is YFSETQ in the germline V gene. Trimming stripped 2 bases from V and 2 bases from J, with 11 bases between. CDR3 sequence (DNA): TGCGCCAGCAGCTTAGACAGGACCCCCTACAATGAGCAGTTCTTC. As protein: CASSLDRTPYNEQFF. Variable domain in full (rest from reference TRBV5-1 and TRBJ2-1): KAGVTQTPRYLIKTRGQQVTLSCSPISGHRSVSWYQQTPGQGLQFLFEYFSETQRNKGNFPGRFSGRQFSNSRSEMNVSTLELGDSALYLCASSLDRTPYNEQFFGPGTRLTVL.

This clone has only one observation. The chain joins TRBV11-2 to TRBJ1-6; D is unclear. The germline V and J ends were trimmed by 5 bases and 9 bases, with 11 bases remaining between them. CDR1 SGHAT and CDR2 FQNNGV come from the germline V gene. The CDR3 is 13 residues long. Written as DNA, the CDR3 is TGTGCCAGCAGCCCCATAAACAGTTCACCCCTCCACTTT. This codes for CASSPINSSPLHF. The variable domain in full, with the rest retrieved from reference TRBV11-2 and TRBJ1-6, is EAGVAQSPRYKIIEKRQSVAFWCNPISGHATLYWYQQILGQGPKLLIQFQNNGVVDDSQLPKDRFSAERLKGVDSTLKIQPAKLEDSAVYLCASSPINSSPLHFGNGTRLTVT.

The genes are TRBV15 and TRBJ2-7; 10 bases fit TRBD1. Trimming removed 1 base from V and 7 bases from J; junction bases left unmatched: 4. In germline, CDR1 is LNHNV, CDR2 YYDKDF (reference sequence). The CDR3 runs to 14 residues. The CDR3 coding sequence is TGTGCCACCAGCAGAGGGACAGGGGGTCCGGAGCAGTACTTC. It translates to CATSRGTGGPEQYF. Complete variable domain (other parts from reference TRBV15 and TRBJ2-7): DAMVIQNPRYQVTQFGKPVTLSCSQTLNHNVMYWYQQKSSQAPKLLFHYYDKDFNNEADTPDNFQSRRPNTSFCFLDIRSPGLGDTAMYLCATSRGTGGPEQYFGPGTRLTVT.

This chain joins TRBV10-3 and TRBJ2-3, with D possibly being TRBD1 (6 bases). V lost 4 bases and J 4 bases, leaving 15 bases between the germline ends. CDR1 ENHRY and CDR2 SYGVKD come from the germline V gene. The CDR3 totals 15 residues. This CDR3 reads CAISGTVLAADTQYF. In DNA, the CDR3 is TGTGCCATCAGTGGGACAGTTCTAGCTGCAGATACGCAGTATTTT.

This chain links TRBV29-1 with TRBJ1-1; 11 nucleotides line up with TRBD1. The CDR3 runs 14 residues. V was pared by 6 bases and J by 10 bases, with 13 bases of the junction left unmatched. Per germline, CDR1 SQVTM and CDR2 ANQGSEA. CDR3 nucleotides: TGCAGCGTAGTAAGGGACAGGGGGTCTACATTAGCTTTCTTT. This sequence encodes CSVVRDRGSTLAFF.

The chain couples TRBV28 to TRBJ1-2; D ambiguous. Germline CDR1 and CDR2: MDHEN and SYDVKM. The V end lost 2 bases, the J end lost 3 bases, and 7 bases lay between the germline ends. The CDR3 has 13 amino acids. The CDR3 DNA is TGTGCCAGCAGTTTAAATCAGGACTATGGCTACACCTTC. Translation: CASSLNQDYGYTF.

The V and J genes are TRBV28 and TRBJ2-7, with D possibly TRBD2 on 5 matching bases. Germline-derived CDR1 and CDR2 are MDHEN and SYDVKM. This CDR3 contains 11 residues. The V end lost 1 base, the J end lost 9 bases, and 7 bases lay between the germline ends. The CDR3 loop is CASSLFSGQYF. The CDR3 DNA is TGTGCCAGCAGTTTATTCAGCGGGCAGTACTTC.

This chain connects TRBV30 to TRBJ1-1, with D perhaps matching TRBD1 (5 bases). Trimming took 1 base from V and 5 from J, leaving 14 bases between them. This CDR3 is built from 14 residues. Looked up from germline, CDR1 is GTSNPN and CDR2 is SVGIG (reference sequence). The CDR3 DNA sequence: TGTGCCTGGAGTGCTCGGGGGAGAAGAACTGAAGCTTTCTTT. This translates into CAWSARGRRTEAFF.

This clone was counted a single time. The rearrangement links TRBV2 to TRBJ1-3; no definite D call. Trimming pared 2 bases from V and 0 bases from J, leaving 8 bases between. The CDR3 sequence is 15 residues long. The V gene's germline CDR1 is SNHLY and CDR2 FYNNEI. Here the CDR3 reads CASSESGNSGNTIYF. CDR3 coding DNA: TGTGCCAGCAGTGAAAGTGGCAACTCTGGAAACACCATATATTTT.

The chain combines TRBV19 with TRBJ2-7, with D tentatively TRBD1 (6 bases). The CDR3 sequence is 13 residues long. The V end lost 6 bases, the J end lost 3 bases, and 12 bases lay between the germline ends. Per the germline V gene, CDR1 is LNHDA and CDR2 is SQIVND (reference sequence). The CDR3 spells CASSSQGYYEQYF. As DNA, the CDR3 is TGTGCCAGTAGCTCCCAGGGGTACTACGAGCAGTACTTC.

DNA for the CDR3: TGTGCCAGCAGTACGGACAGGGAGTTCGCAGATACGCAGTATTTT. Amino acid sequence: CASSTDREFADTQYF. The chain uses TRBV6-5 and TRBJ2-3, with TRBD1 matching over 8 bases. Germline V gene sequence: CDR1 MNHEY, CDR2 SVGAGI. Trimming cost V 5 bases and J 4 bases; bases outside gene matches: 8. This CDR3 contains 15 residues.

J is TRBJ1-4 and V is TRBV11-2; D perhaps matches TRBD1 (5 bases). In germline, CDR1 is SGHAT, CDR2 FQNNGV. Trimming cost V 1 base and J 8 bases, with 14 bases left between them. The CDR3 totals 15 residues. CDR3 in DNA: TGTGCCAGCAGCTTAGGGGGCGGAATCGGGGAAAAACTGTTTTTT. It is translated as CASSLGGGIGEKLFF.

The chain carries TRBV7-9 and TRBJ1-5; D is ambiguous. This CDR3 contains 12 residues. CDR1 SEHNR and CDR2 FQNEAQ come from the germline V gene (reference sequence). Trimming removed 2 bases at V and 5 bases at J, with 4 bases between. The CDR3: CASSLFDQPQHF. The CDR3, as DNA: TGTGCCAGCAGCTTATTCGATCAGCCCCAGCATTTT.

V gene TRBV28 combines with J gene TRBJ2-2; 8 bases are shared with TRBD1. Per germline, CDR1 MDHEN and CDR2 SYDVKM. CDR3 size: 16 residues. Trimming took 2 bases from V and 3 from J; bases not matched to a gene: 5. CDR3 in DNA: TGTGCCAGCAGTTTACGAGACAGGGGCTACACCGGGGAGCTGTTTTTT. Its translation: CASSLRDRGYTGELFF.

The chain recombines TRBV11-3 with TRBJ2-3, with 10 nucleotides matching TRBD2. The CDR3 runs to 15 residues. Germline CDR1 reads SGHNT; CDR2 reads YENEEA. V lost 0 bases, J lost 8 bases, and 5 bases stayed unmatched. In nucleotides, the CDR3 is TGTGCCAGCAGCTTAGATGGGACTAGCGTTGGTACGCAGTATTTT. Its protein is CASSLDGTSVGTQYF. Looking up the rest from reference TRBV11-3 and TRBJ2-3 gives the full variable domain: EAGVVQSPRYKIIEKKQPVAFWCNPISGHNTLYWYLQNLGQGPELLIRYENEEAVDDSQLPKDRFSAERLKGVDSTLKIQPAELGDSAVYLCASSLDGTSVGTQYFGPGTRLTVL.

The V call is TRBV30, the J call TRBJ2-4; 11 bases fit TRBD2. V lost 1 base and J lost 14; bases outside the gene matches: 22. The CDR3 is made up of 18 amino acids. Per the germline V gene, CDR1 is GTSNPN and CDR2 is SVGIG (reference sequence). The CDR3 here is CAWSAWGNLRLAGNQKYF. In DNA, the CDR3 is TGTGCCTGGAGTGCCTGGGGTAACCTTCGACTAGCGGGAAACCAAAAGTACTTC.

This chain uses TRBV18 with TRBJ1-3; tentatively, D is TRBD1 (6 bases). The CDR3 totals 16 residues. Germline lookup yields CDR1 KGHSH and CDR2 LQKENI. V lost 3 bases to trimming and J lost 4 bases, with 16 bases between them. For the CDR3, the DNA is TGTGCCAGCTCACCTCCCATCAGGGGATCAGGAAACACCATATATTTT. Protein product: CASSPPIRGSGNTIYF.